The 16 T cell receptor beta chains reported below all come from one sample, sequenced in a study of early T cells in non-severe SARS-CoV-2 infection. Each CDR3 protein gets one entry after TCRdb re-called the 5' RACE reads with MiXCR. This sample has about 110,000 distinct CDR3 sequences; 12% occur once, and the top ten carry 3% to 3.5%. The material sequenced was whole blood. Source of these receptors: an adult who was a healthcare worker with PCR-confirmed SARS-CoV-2 infection or an uninfected control (not recorded which).

Many counts were recorded for this clonotype. The rearrangement uses TRBV18 and TRBJ1-2; D may be TRBD1 (6 bases). The V gene's germline CDR1 is KGHSH and CDR2 LQKENI. The CDR3 is 14 residues long. Trimming shortened V by 1 base and J by 4 bases, and 10 bases separated the two germline ends. This CDR3 is CASSPQGDTYGYTF. DNA for the CDR3: TGTGCCAGCTCACCACAAGGGGACACCTATGGCTACACCTTC.

A few counts support this clonotype. V usage is TRBV7-8 and J usage is TRBJ1-3; 8 nucleotides match TRBD1. The length of the CDR3 is 15 residues. The germline V gene has CDR1 SGHVS and CDR2 FQNEAQ. V lost 3 bases to trimming and J lost 4 bases; unmatched junction nucleotides: 5. The CDR3 here is CASSLQGAGGNTIYF. The CDR3 DNA reads as TGTGCCAGCAGCTTGCAGGGGGCGGGCGGAAACACCATATATTTT. Full variable domain (outside the CDR3, taken from reference TRBV7-8 and TRBJ1-3): GAGVSQSPRYKVAKRGQDVALRCDPISGHVSLFWYQQALGQGPEFLTYFQNEAQLDKSGLPSDRFFAERPEGSVSTLKIQRTQQEDSAVYLCASSLQGAGGNTIYFGEGSWLTVV.

This clonotype occurred many times. The J gene is TRBJ2-1, the V gene TRBV3-1, with 13 bases that match TRBD2. Germline CDR1 LGHDT, CDR2 YNNKEL (reference sequence). V lost 2 bases to trimming and J lost 12 bases; unmatched junction nucleotides: 13. This CDR3 is built from 17 residues. The CDR3 region has the DNA TGTGCCAGCAGCCAAAAACCAGGACTAGCGGGGGCCAGGGGGCAGTTCTTC. Translation: CASSQKPGLAGARGQFF.

This clonotype was seen only a few times. J is TRBJ1-4 and V is TRBV7-9, with 7 bases matching TRBD1. This CDR3 is 14 amino acids long. Unmatched junction bases numbered 8, after V lost 5 bases and J lost 8 bases. CDR1 and CDR2 (germline): SEHNR, FQNEAQ (reference sequence). The CDR3 loop is CASSRDSVREKLFF. The CDR3 DNA follows: TGTGCCAGCAGCCGGGACAGCGTCCGGGAAAAACTGTTTTTT. The full variable domain, completed using reference TRBV7-9 and TRBJ1-4, is DTGVSQNPRHKITKRGQNVTFRCDPISEHNRLYWYRQTLGQGPEFLTYFQNEAQLEKSRLLSDRFSAERPKGSFSTLEIQRTEQGDSAMYLCASSRDSVREKLFFGSGTQLSVL.

This clonotype was observed at least ten times. The chain is built from TRBV11-2 and TRBJ2-7; no definite D call. The germline V and J ends were trimmed by 6 bases and 5 bases, with 11 bases remaining between them. Germline CDR1 is SGHAT and CDR2 is FQNNGV. The CDR3 consists of 12 residues. CDR3 amino acids: CASRSAVHEQYF. CDR3 DNA: TGTGCCAGCAGATCGGCCGTCCACGAGCAGTACTTC.

This clonotype occurred a few times. CDR3 protein: CASGLPVEINEQFF. The CDR3 DNA sequence: TGTGCTAGTGGTTTGCCGGTAGAGATCAATGAGCAGTTCTTC. The rearrangement uses TRBV12-5 and TRBJ2-1; D is unclear. CDR3 size: 14 residues. The V and J ends lost 2 bases and 6 bases respectively, with 11 bases between them. The V gene's germline CDR1 is LGHNT and CDR2 FRNRAP.

This clonotype was seen repeatedly, ten times or more. The rearrangement links TRBV6-6 to TRBJ1-5, with TRBD1 matching over 7 bases. CDR1 is MNHNY, CDR2 SVGAGI, per germline (reference sequence). The CDR3 runs to 14 residues. V lost 0 bases and J lost 6; bases outside the gene matches: 2. This CDR3 is CASSYSSGGQPQHF. CDR3 sequence (DNA): TGTGCCAGCAGTTACTCATCAGGGGGTCAGCCCCAGCATTTT.

In its sample, this clonotype was seen many times. The rearrangement joins TRBV12-3 or TRBV12-4 to TRBJ1-2, with D unclear. Between the trimmed V and J ends, which lost 8 bases and 6 bases, there was a span of 13 bases. The CDR3 extends over 12 amino acids. In DNA form, the CDR3 reads TGTGCCAGCTCGCGGGGAGTGGATGGCTACACCTTC. This codes for CASSRGVDGYTF.

In this sample, this clonotype turned up a few times. The chain uses TRBV5-4 and TRBJ1-2, with a tentative D call TRBD1 (6 bases). Germline V gene data show CDR1 as SGHNT and CDR2 as YYREEE (reference sequence). This CDR3 has 15 amino acids. V was shortened by 0 bases and J by 4 bases, with 13 bases between the two germline ends. In nucleotides, the CDR3 is TGTGCCAGCAGCTTGGCCCCCGGGACAATCTATGGCTACACCTTC. The encoded protein is CASSLAPGTIYGYTF.

The rearrangement uses TRBV3-1 and TRBJ2-7, with a possible D match to TRBD1 (5 bases). Germline V gene data show CDR1 as LGHDT and CDR2 as YNNKEL (reference sequence). Deletions cut 3 bases from V and 9 bases from J, with 12 bases between. CDR3 length: 12 residues. The CDR3 region is CASSHVGAGQYF. CDR3 coding DNA: TGTGCCAGCAGCCACGTAGGGGCCGGGCAGTACTTC.

This clonotype was seen only a few times. The chain recombines TRBV7-3 with TRBJ2-1; D remains unclear. Trimming shortened V by 5 bases and J by 4 bases, and 21 bases separated the two germline ends. The CDR3 is 17 amino acids. The germline gives CDR1 SGHTA, CDR2 FQGTGA. CDR3 DNA: TGTGCCAGCAGCCCCCTCGGCCAGGCAGACGGATACAATGAGCAGTTCTTC. It yields the protein CASSPLGQADGYNEQFF. Full variable domain (rest looked up from reference TRBV7-3 and TRBJ2-1): GAGVSQTPSNKVTEKGKYVELRCDPISGHTALYWYRQSLGQGPEFLIYFQGTGAADDSGLPNDRFFAVRPEGSVSTLKIQRTERGDSAVYLCASSPLGQADGYNEQFFGPGTRLTVL.

The V and J genes are TRBV30 and TRBJ1-5; no reliable D call. Trimming pared 0 bases from V and 0 bases from J, leaving 9 bases between. The CDR3 contains 15 residues. Germline CDR1 is GTSNPN and CDR2 is SVGIG (reference sequence). CDR3 sequence reads: CAWSVTENSNQPQHF. The CDR3 DNA is TGTGCCTGGAGTGTGACCGAGAATAGCAATCAGCCCCAGCATTTT.

This clonotype was seen at least ten times. CDR3 in amino acids: CASSSSSGGAFNEQFF. Written as DNA, the CDR3 is TGTGCCAGCAGCTCCTCTAGCGGGGGGGCCTTCAATGAGCAGTTCTTC. This chain uses TRBV7-3 with TRBJ2-1; 12 positions match TRBD2. The ends lost 4 bases at V and 6 bases at J; junction bases unmatched: 7. The CDR3 runs to 16 residues. The germline CDR1 and CDR2 sequences are SGHTA and FQGTGA.

This clonotype was seen ten or more times. The chain employs TRBV28 and TRBJ2-5; D unresolved. The CDR3 totals 12 residues. The V end was cut by 8 bases, the J end by 7 bases, with 14 bases between. From germline, CDR1 is MDHEN and CDR2 SYDVKM. The CDR3 is CASLENVGTQYF. CDR3 coding DNA: TGTGCCAGCCTCGAGAACGTCGGGACCCAGTACTTC.

This clonotype was picked up a small number of times. The V and J genes are TRBV27 and TRBJ1-1; tentative D call: TRBD1 (6 bases). CDR3 length equals 19 residues. CDR1 and CDR2 (germline): MNHEY, SMNVEV (reference sequence). Trimming took off 3 bases at V and 0 bases at J, with 23 bases between the two ends. In DNA, the CDR3 is TGTGCCAGCAGTTTCAGGCCTCCGCAGCACGGGGGCCTGAACACTGAAGCTTTCTTT. This translates into CASSFRPPQHGGLNTEAFF.

This clonotype was detected only a few times. The CDR3 region is CASSPEPYNEQFF. The CDR3 region has the DNA TGTGCCAGCTCTCCCGAACCCTACAATGAGCAGTTCTTC. This chain uses TRBV3-1 with TRBJ2-1, with D uncertain. Germline V gene data show CDR1 as LGHDT and CDR2 as YNNKEL (reference sequence). V was shortened by 8 bases and J by 2 bases, with 10 bases between the two germline ends. The CDR3 has 13 residues.